Here is one T cell receptor (beta chain) with its context. Germline V gene lookup returns CDR1 MDHEN and CDR2 SYDVKM. V trimming: 3 bases; J trimming: 3 bases; junction bases outside the gene matches: 7. The CDR3 contains 16 residues. Participant age was roughly 18 to 95 years, and participants resided in fewer than 25 US areas. Which cohort a participant joined came from the clinical history participants gave. The sample comes from a study of blood T cell repertoires in COVID-19. On the study more broadly: The study drew acute and convalescent COVID-19 samples from the United States, Italy and Spain.

Original processing notes: Scientists estimated how many nucleated cells there were by amplifying reference gene primers. Method: immunoSEQ multiplex PCR; TCRdb's copy keeps in-frame clones and lacks some. V and J calls plus clone size are reproduced from that table; the DNA served to infer D and trimming. This table has some 260,000 clones, about 81% appearing once. V usage is TRBV28 and J usage is TRBJ1-5, with 8 nucleotides matching TRBD1. The clonotype originates from a young man with acute COVID-19. The sample comprised PBMCs or T cells enriched from blood (not recorded which). CDR3 sequence reads: CASSFLRTGNNQPQHF. The DNA of the CDR3 is TGTGCCAGCAGTTTTTTACGGACAGGGAACAATCAGCCCCAGCATTTT.